Included here is one T cell receptor beta chain sequence, with context. The data originate from a study of blood T cell repertoires in COVID-19. The authors' processing: Quantification of nucleated cells was approximated via reference gene primer amplification. Using immunoSEQ multiplex PCR, the repertoire was profiled, and TCRdb retains in-frame clones only, with some absent. V, J and clone size derive from that table, while D and trimming were established from the DNA sequence. The data hold some 150,000 clones, with 81% observed a single time. This receptor was identified in a woman aged 60-70 years with active or convalescent COVID-19. Sample: peripheral blood.

The CDR3 protein is CASSLGQLTNYGYTF. CDR3 DNA sequence: TGCGCCAGCAGCCTAGGACAGCTTACTAACTATGGCTACACCTTC. V usage is TRBV5-1 and J usage is TRBJ1-2, with a possible D match to TRBD1 (6 bases). Germline-derived CDR1 and CDR2 are SGHRS and YFSETQ. Trimming stripped 4 bases from V and 0 bases from J, with 13 bases between. The CDR3 extends over 15 amino acids.